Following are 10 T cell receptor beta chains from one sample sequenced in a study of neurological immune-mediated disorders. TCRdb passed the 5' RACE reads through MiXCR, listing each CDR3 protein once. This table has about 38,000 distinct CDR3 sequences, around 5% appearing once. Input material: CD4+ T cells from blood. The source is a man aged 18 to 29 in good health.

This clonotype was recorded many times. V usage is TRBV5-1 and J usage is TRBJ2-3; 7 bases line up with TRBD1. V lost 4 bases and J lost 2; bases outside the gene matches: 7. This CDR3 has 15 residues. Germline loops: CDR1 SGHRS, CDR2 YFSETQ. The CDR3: CASSPGQEDTDTQYF. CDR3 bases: TGCGCCAGCAGCCCCGGACAGGAGGACACAGATACGCAGTATTTT.

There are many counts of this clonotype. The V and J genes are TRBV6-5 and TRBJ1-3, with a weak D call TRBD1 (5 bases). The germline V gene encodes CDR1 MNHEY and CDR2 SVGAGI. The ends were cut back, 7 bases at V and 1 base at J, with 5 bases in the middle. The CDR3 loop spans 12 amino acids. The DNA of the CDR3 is TGTGCCAGCACAGGGTCTGGAAACACCATATATTTT. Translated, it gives CASTGSGNTIYF.

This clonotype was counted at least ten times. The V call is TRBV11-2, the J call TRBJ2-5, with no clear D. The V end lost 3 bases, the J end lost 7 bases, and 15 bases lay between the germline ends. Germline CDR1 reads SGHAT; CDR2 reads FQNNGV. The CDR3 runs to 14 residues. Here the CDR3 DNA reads TGTGCCAGCAGCTTGGGCCTGATGCTTGGGACCCAGTACTTC. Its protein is CASSLGLMLGTQYF.

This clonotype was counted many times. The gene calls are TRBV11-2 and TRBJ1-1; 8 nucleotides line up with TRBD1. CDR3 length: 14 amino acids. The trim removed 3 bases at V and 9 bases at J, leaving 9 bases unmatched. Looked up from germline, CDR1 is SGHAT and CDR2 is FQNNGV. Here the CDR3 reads CASSFPDRGKKAFF. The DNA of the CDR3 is TGTGCCAGCAGCTTTCCCGACAGGGGAAAAAAAGCTTTCTTT.

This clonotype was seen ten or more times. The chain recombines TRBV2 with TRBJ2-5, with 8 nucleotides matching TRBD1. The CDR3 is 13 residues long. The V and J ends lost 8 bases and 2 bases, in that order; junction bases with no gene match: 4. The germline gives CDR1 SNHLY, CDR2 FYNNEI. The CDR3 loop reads CASGTGLQETQYF. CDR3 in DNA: TGTGCCAGCGGGACAGGTCTACAAGAGACCCAGTACTTC.

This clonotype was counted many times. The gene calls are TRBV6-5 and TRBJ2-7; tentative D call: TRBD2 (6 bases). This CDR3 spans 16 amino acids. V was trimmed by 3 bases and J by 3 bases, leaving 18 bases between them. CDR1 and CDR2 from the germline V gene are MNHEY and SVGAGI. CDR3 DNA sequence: TGTGCCAGCAGTTATCAACCGCGGGGAGTGGGCTACGAGCAGTACTTC. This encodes CASSYQPRGVGYEQYF.

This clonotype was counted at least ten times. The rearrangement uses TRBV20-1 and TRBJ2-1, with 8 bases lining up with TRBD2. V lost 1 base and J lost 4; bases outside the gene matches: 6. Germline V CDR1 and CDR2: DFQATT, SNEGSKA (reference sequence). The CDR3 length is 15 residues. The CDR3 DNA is TGCAGTGCTAGAGGTCGGGGGGGCGGATACAATGAGCAGTTCTTC. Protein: CSARGRGGGYNEQFF.

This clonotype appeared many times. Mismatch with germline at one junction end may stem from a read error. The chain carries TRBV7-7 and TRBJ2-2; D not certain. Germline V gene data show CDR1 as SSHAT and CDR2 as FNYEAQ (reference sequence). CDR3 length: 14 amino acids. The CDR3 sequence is CASSLGGRAGELFF. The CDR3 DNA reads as TGTGCTAGCAGCTTAGGTGGTCGGGCCGGGGAGCTGTTTTTT. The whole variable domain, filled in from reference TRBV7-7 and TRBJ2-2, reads GAGVSQSPRYKVTKRGQDVTLRCDPISSHATLYWYQQALGQGPEFLTYFNYEAQPDKSGLPSDRFSAERPEGSISTLTIQRTEQRDSAMYRCASSLGGRAGELFFGEGSRLTVL.

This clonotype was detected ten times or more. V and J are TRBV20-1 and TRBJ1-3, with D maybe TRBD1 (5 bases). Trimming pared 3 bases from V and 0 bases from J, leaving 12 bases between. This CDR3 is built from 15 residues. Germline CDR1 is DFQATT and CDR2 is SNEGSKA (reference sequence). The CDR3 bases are TGCAGTGCTAGGGGCGCCGGGGGCTCTGGAAACACCATATATTTT. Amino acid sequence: CSARGAGGSGNTIYF.

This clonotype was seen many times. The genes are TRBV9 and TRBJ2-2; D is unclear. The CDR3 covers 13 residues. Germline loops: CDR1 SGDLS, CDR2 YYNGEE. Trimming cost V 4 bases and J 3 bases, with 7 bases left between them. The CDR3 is CASSPQYTGELFF. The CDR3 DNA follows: TGTGCCAGCAGCCCACAATACACCGGGGAGCTGTTTTTT.